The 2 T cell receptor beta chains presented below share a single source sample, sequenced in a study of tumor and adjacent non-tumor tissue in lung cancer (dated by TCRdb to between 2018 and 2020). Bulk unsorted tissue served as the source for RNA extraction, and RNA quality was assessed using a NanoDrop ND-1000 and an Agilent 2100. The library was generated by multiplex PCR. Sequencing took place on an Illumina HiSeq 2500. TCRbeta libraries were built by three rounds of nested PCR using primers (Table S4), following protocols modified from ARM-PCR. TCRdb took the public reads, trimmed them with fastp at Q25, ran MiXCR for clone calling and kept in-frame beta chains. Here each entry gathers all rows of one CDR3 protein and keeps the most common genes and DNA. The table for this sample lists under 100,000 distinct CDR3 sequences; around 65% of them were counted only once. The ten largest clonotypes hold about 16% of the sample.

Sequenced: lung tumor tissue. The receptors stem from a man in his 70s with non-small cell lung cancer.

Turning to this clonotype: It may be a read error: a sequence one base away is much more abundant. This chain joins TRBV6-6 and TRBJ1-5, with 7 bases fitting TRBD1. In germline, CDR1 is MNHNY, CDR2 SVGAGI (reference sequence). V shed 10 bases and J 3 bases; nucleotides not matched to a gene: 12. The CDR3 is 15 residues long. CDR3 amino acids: CANSKRDRANQPQHF. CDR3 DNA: TGTGCCAACAGCAAGCGTGACAGGGCCAATCAGCCCCAGCATTTT.

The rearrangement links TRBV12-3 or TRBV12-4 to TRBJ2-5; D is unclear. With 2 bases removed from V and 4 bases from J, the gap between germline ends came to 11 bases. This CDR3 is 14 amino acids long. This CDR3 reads CASSLRVLSETQYF. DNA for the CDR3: TGTGCCAGCAGTTTAAGGGTACTGTCAGAGACCCAGTACTTC.